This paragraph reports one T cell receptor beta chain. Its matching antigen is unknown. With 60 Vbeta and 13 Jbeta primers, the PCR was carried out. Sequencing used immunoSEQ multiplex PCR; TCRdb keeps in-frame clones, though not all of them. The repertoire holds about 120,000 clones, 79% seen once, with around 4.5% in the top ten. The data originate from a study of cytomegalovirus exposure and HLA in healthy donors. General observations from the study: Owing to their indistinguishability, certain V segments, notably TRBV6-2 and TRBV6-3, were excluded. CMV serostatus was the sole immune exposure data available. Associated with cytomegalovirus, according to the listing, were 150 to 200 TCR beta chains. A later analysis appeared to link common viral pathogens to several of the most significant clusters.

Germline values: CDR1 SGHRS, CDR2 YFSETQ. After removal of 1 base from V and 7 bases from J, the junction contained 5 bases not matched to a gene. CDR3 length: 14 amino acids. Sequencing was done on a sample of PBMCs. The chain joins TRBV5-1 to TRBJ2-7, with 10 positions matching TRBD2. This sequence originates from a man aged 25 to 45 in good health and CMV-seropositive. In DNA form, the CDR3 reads TGCGCCAGCAGCTTGTCCCTAGCGGGAGATGAGCAGTACTTC. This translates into CASSLSLAGDEQYF. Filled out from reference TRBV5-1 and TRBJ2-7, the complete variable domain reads KAGVTQTPRYLIKTRGQQVTLSCSPISGHRSVSWYQQTPGQGLQFLFEYFSETQRNKGNFPGRFSGRQFSNSRSEMNVSTLELGDSALYLCASSLSLAGDEQYFGPGTRLTVT.